The 23 T cell receptor beta chains below were found in one sample sequenced in a study of blood T cell repertoires in COVID-19. The assay was immunoSEQ multiplex PCR, and TCRdb's table has in-frame clones only and misses some. The sample lists 220,000 or so clones, roughly nine tenths occurring once. Sequencing was performed on peripheral blood. Every receptor here comes from a woman aged 50 to 60 with COVID-19, enrolled during active disease.

The chain links TRBV27 to TRBJ2-3, with D unclear. Trimming left V 6 bases short and J 6 bases short, with 16 bases between. CDR1 and CDR2 from the germline V gene are MNHEY and SMNVEV (reference sequence). The CDR3 has 14 amino acids. The CDR3 protein is CASSPGFVVDTQYF. The CDR3 DNA sequence: TGTGCCAGCAGCCCCGGGTTTGTCGTTGATACGCAGTATTTT.

The chain joins TRBV27 to TRBJ2-1; perhaps TRBD2 as D (6 bases). Germline CDR1 reads MNHEY; CDR2 reads SMNVEV (reference sequence). This CDR3 is built from 16 residues. V lost 7 bases, J lost 0 bases, and 16 bases lay in between. The CDR3 DNA is TGTGCCAGCAAGACTAGAGAGTCTCGCTCCTACAATGAGCAGTTCTTC. Translated, it gives CASKTRESRSYNEQFF.

The table lists this clone with a count of one. The chain uses TRBV30 and TRBJ1-2; no firm D call. Trimming left V 2 bases short and J 4 bases short, with 14 bases between. Germline V CDR1 and CDR2: GTSNPN, SVGIG (reference sequence). CDR3 length: 14 amino acids. This chain's CDR3 is CAWSQHGEPYGYTF. The CDR3 DNA sequence: TGTGCCTGGAGTCAGCACGGGGAGCCCTATGGCTACACCTTC.

The chain uses TRBV4-1 and TRBJ1-2; TRBD1 aligns across 8 bases. The trim removed 4 bases at V and 5 bases at J, leaving 3 bases unmatched. The CDR3 has 13 amino acids. In germline, CDR1 is MGHRA, CDR2 YSYEKL. The CDR3 protein is CASSPNRGYGYTF. CDR3 DNA sequence: TGCGCCAGCAGCCCTAACAGGGGGTATGGCTACACCTTC.

The chain employs TRBV5-4 and TRBJ1-2, with 8 bases matching TRBD1. This CDR3 region has 14 residues. In germline, CDR1 is SGHNT, CDR2 YYREEE (reference sequence). With V trimmed by 7 bases and J by 6 bases, 11 bases remained unmatched. This CDR3 reads CASLENRGWDGYTF. Here the CDR3 DNA reads TGTGCCAGCTTGGAGAACAGGGGGTGGGATGGCTACACCTTC.

The rearrangement links TRBV19 to TRBJ2-2; D not certain. V was shortened by 8 bases and J by 0 bases, with 7 bases between the two germline ends. CDR3 length equals 13 residues. Germline lookup yields CDR1 LNHDA and CDR2 SQIVND (reference sequence). CDR3 in DNA: TGTGCCAGTGACACCCCGAACACCGGGGAGCTGTTTTTT. Protein sequence: CASDTPNTGELFF. The complete variable domain, with remaining parts taken from reference TRBV19 and TRBJ2-2, reads DGGITQSPKYLFRKEGQNVTLSCEQNLNHDAMYWYRQDPGQGLRLIYYSQIVNDFQKGDIAEGYSVSREKKESFPLTVTSAQKNPTAFYLCASDTPNTGELFFGEGSRLTVL.

The CDR3 DNA sequence: TGTGCCACCAGCAGAGACGCCCTCGGAGGCAACACTGAAGCTTTCTTT. As protein: CATSRDALGGNTEAFF. The chain combines TRBV15 with TRBJ1-1; D is unclear. V lost 0 bases and J lost 2, with 13 bases in between. The CDR3 loop spans 16 amino acids. Germline V gene lookup returns CDR1 LNHNV and CDR2 YYDKDF (reference sequence).

The chain carries TRBV7-2 and TRBJ2-7, with 8 nucleotides matching TRBD2. Per the germline V gene, CDR1 is SGHTA and CDR2 is FQGNSA. The V gene end was trimmed by 4 bases and the J gene end by 0 bases; junction bases not matched to a gene: 5. This CDR3 region has 15 residues. As DNA, the CDR3 is TGTGCCAGCAGCTCCGGGGGGGCTAGCTCCTACGAGCAGTACTTC. Translating it yields CASSSGGASSYEQYF.

The rearrangement links TRBV7-3 to TRBJ2-1, with D maybe TRBD1 (6 bases). The CDR3 has 14 amino acids. Germline assignment: CDR1 SGHTA and CDR2 FQGTGA. V lost 1 base, J lost 3 bases, and 7 bases lay in between. The CDR3 is CASSLKGDYNEQFF. The CDR3 nucleotides are TGTGCCAGCAGCTTAAAGGGGGACTACAATGAGCAGTTCTTC.

The rearrangement joins TRBV21-1 to TRBJ2-6; TRBD2 is taken as the D call from the table, unchecked against the DNA. TRBV21-1 corresponds to a pseudogene. This CDR3 contains 23 residues. CDR3 sequence (DNA): TGTGCCAGCAGCAAAGCAGGAAGGAGCCGGGGGGGTTGGCCGATCTCTGGGGCCAACGTCCTGACTTTC. It encodes CASSKAGRSRGGWPISGANVLTF.

The CDR3 region is CASRPDRAQPQHF. Written as DNA, the CDR3 is TGTGCCAGCAGACCCGACAGGGCGCAGCCCCAGCATTTT. V usage is TRBV6-5 and J usage is TRBJ1-5, with TRBD1 identical over 7 bases. There are 13 residues in the CDR3. Trimming removed 6 bases from V and 7 bases from J; junction bases left unmatched: 6. Germline-derived CDR1 and CDR2 are MNHEY and SVGAGI.

The chain joins TRBV5-1 to TRBJ1-2; D is possibly TRBD1 (5 bases). The V and J ends lost 5 bases and 0 bases respectively, with 11 bases between them. This CDR3 spans 14 amino acids. The germline gives CDR1 SGHRS, CDR2 YFSETQ. The CDR3 protein is CASRPDTSNYGYTF. The CDR3 DNA reads as TGCGCCAGCAGGCCGGACACCTCTAACTATGGCTACACCTTC.

The chain recombines TRBV19 with TRBJ1-4; D uncertain. CDR1 LNHDA and CDR2 SQIVND come from the germline V gene (reference sequence). The V end lost 1 base, the J end lost 5 bases, and 5 bases lay between the germline ends. The CDR3 runs 13 residues. The CDR3 loop is CASSIVRNEKLFF. CDR3 bases: TGTGCCAGTAGTATAGTGCGGAATGAAAAACTGTTTTTT.

This clone appeared a few times. The genes are TRBV3-1 (or the pseudogene TRBV3-2) and TRBJ2-7; the D gene is possibly TRBD2 (5 bases). V lost 1 base, J lost 2 bases, and 18 bases lay in between. Germline lookup yields CDR1 LGHDT and CDR2 YNNKEL (reference sequence). The CDR3 has 17 residues. CDR3 amino acids: CASSQALRGFMPYEQYF. The CDR3 DNA is TGTGCCAGCAGCCAAGCCTTGAGAGGGTTTATGCCCTACGAGCAGTACTTC.

This chain connects TRBV7-2 to TRBJ1-1; D is possibly TRBD1 (5 bases). Germline V gene sequence: CDR1 SGHTA, CDR2 FQGNSA. V gave up 6 bases and J gave up 5 bases, with 16 bases separating them. The length of the CDR3 is 14 residues. CDR3 amino acids: CASSHGGAGTEAFF. The CDR3 nucleotides read TGTGCCAGCAGTCACGGGGGTGCGGGGACTGAAGCTTTCTTT.

This sequence joins TRBV7-9 and TRBJ1-4; D gene uncertain. The CDR3 runs to 15 residues. Trimming stripped 1 base from V and 6 bases from J, with 12 bases between. Germline V gene data show CDR1 as SEHNR and CDR2 as FQNEAQ (reference sequence). Here the CDR3 reads CASSLGHYGDEKLFF. CDR3 in DNA: TGTGCCAGCAGCTTAGGACATTACGGGGATGAAAAACTGTTTTTT.

The gene calls are TRBV6-6 and TRBJ1-2; 7 bases map to TRBD1. Germline CDR1 reads MNHNY; CDR2 reads SVGAGI (reference sequence). Trimming at V came to 5 bases and at J to 4 bases, leaving 10 bases not matched to a gene. The CDR3 is 15 residues long. CDR3 sequence: CASSRQGSLIYGYTF. CDR3 sequence (DNA): TGTGCCAGCAGTCGACAGGGCAGCTTGATCTATGGCTACACCTTC.

This chain joins TRBV5-8 and TRBJ2-3; no clear D gene. Trimming shortened V by 4 bases and J by 5 bases, and 8 bases separated the two germline ends. Germline V gives CDR1 SGHTS, CDR2 YDEGEE. This CDR3 is built from 12 residues. The CDR3 region is CASSPRVDTQYF. Here the CDR3 DNA reads TGTGCCAGCAGCCCCCGAGTAGATACGCAGTATTTT.

The chain combines TRBV7-2 with TRBJ1-3; TRBD1 agrees at 11 bases. V gave up 6 bases and J gave up 2 bases; unmatched junction bases: 3. Germline V gives CDR1 SGHTA, CDR2 FQGNSA. This CDR3 contains 15 residues. CDR3 in amino acids: CASSQGQGAGNTIYF. The CDR3 bases are TGTGCCAGCAGTCAGGGACAGGGGGCTGGAAACACCATATATTTT.

The J gene is TRBJ2-3, the V gene TRBV9, with 7 nucleotides matching TRBD1. Germline trimming cut 3 bases from V and 5 bases from J; bases unmatched to any gene: 6. The CDR3 is 14 amino acids. Germline V gene lookup returns CDR1 SGDLS and CDR2 YYNGEE. The CDR3 region has the DNA TGTGCCAGCAGCGAGACAGGGATGGGAGATACGCAGTATTTT. Protein product: CASSETGMGDTQYF. The variable domain in full, completed from reference TRBV9 and TRBJ2-3, reads DSGVTQTPKHLITATGQRVTLRCSPRSGDLSVYWYQQSLDQGLQFLIQYYNGEERAKGNILERFSAQQFPDLHSELNLSSLELGDSALYFCASSETGMGDTQYFGPGTRLTVL.

The chain joins TRBV11-2 to TRBJ2-2; 11 nucleotides match TRBD2. The trim removed 6 bases at V and 8 bases at J, leaving 8 bases unmatched. This CDR3 region has 15 residues. The germline gives CDR1 SGHAT, CDR2 FQNNGV. The CDR3 sequence is CASSFLAGGSGELFF. CDR3 DNA: TGTGCCAGCAGTTTCCTAGCGGGGGGTAGTGGGGAGCTGTTTTTT.

The chain couples TRBV5-5 to TRBJ2-3, with 15 nucleotides matching TRBD2. The germline V gene encodes CDR1 SGHKS and CDR2 YYEKEE (reference sequence). The CDR3 totals 16 residues. The V gene end was trimmed by 3 bases and the J gene end by 4 bases; junction bases not matched to a gene: 3. The CDR3 bases are TGTGCCAGCAGCTCTGGACTAGCGGGGGGGTCAGATACGCAGTATTTT. Protein product: CASSSGLAGGSDTQYF.

The J gene is TRBJ2-7, the V gene TRBV12-3 or TRBV12-4; tentatively, D is TRBD1 (6 bases). V dropped 8 bases and J dropped 2 bases, with 7 bases sitting between them. The length of the CDR3 is 11 residues. CDR3: CASGTTYEQYF. The DNA of the CDR3 is TGTGCCAGCGGGACAACCTACGAGCAGTACTTC.